The 17 T cell receptor beta chains below were found in one sample sequenced in a study of shared clonotypes between healthy human individuals. Repertoires were generated with immunoSEQ multiplex PCR, while TCRdb's copy carries only in-frame clones and drops some. The table includes about 380,000 clones, around 96% detected once. Source material: memory CD8+ T cells sorted from blood. The subset denotes: CD45RO+ cells pooled with CCR7-negative TemRA cells. The source of these receptors is a man aged 25 to 40 in good health.

The chain recombines TRBV30 with TRBJ2-3; 9 bases are shared with TRBD2. In germline, CDR1 is GTSNPN, CDR2 SVGIG (reference sequence). V gave up 3 bases and J gave up 5 bases; unmatched junction bases: 9. This CDR3 has 15 amino acids. The DNA for the CDR3 is TGTGCCTGGAGCTTCGCGGGAGGGGGAGGAGATACGCAGTATTTT. Translating it yields CAWSFAGGGGDTQYF. The whole variable domain, remainder taken from reference TRBV30 and TRBJ2-3, is SQTIHQWPATLVQPVGSPLSLECTVEGTSNPNLYWYRQAAGRGLQLLFYSVGIGQISSEVPQNLSASRPQDRQFILSSKKLLLSDSGFYLCAWSFAGGGGDTQYFGPGTRLTVL.

This clone was detected only once. The rearrangement joins TRBV4-2 to TRBJ2-5; 8 bases fit TRBD2. There are 17 residues in the CDR3. Germline V gene sequence: CDR1 LGHNA, CDR2 YNFKEQ. V shed 0 bases and J 2 bases; nucleotides not matched to a gene: 8. CDR3 in DNA: TGTGCCAGCAGCCAAGATCCCCACTCTAGCGGGCAAGAGACCCAGTACTTC. Translated, it gives CASSQDPHSSGQETQYF.

The genes are TRBV5-4 and TRBJ2-7; D ambiguous. Per the germline V gene, CDR1 is SGHNT and CDR2 is YYREEE (reference sequence). The CDR3 has 15 amino acids. Trimming took off 0 bases at V and 5 bases at J, with 15 bases between the two ends. The DNA for the CDR3 is TGTGCCAGCAGCTTGGGGCCAGGAATCGGCAACGAGCAGTACTTC. Amino acids: CASSLGPGIGNEQYF.

The rearrangement uses TRBV19 and TRBJ2-3; D remains ambiguous. The germline V and J ends were trimmed by 5 bases and 5 bases, with 11 bases remaining between them. Germline CDR1 and CDR2: LNHDA and SQIVND (reference sequence). This CDR3 is 13 amino acids long. The CDR3 nucleotides are TGTGCCAGTAGTCTAGGTTCCAGAGATACGCAGTATTTT. This gives the protein CASSLGSRDTQYF.

In regard to this clone: The junction departs from germline at one end; a sequencing error may be responsible. V is TRBV5-1 and J is TRBJ1-3; no clear D. CDR3 size: 15 residues. The germline CDR1 and CDR2 sequences are SGHRS and YFSETQ. CDR3 residues: CASSFSTHSGDTIYF. The CDR3, as DNA: TGCGCCAGCAGCTTTAGCACGCACTCTGGAGACACCATATATTTT. The full variable domain, with the rest looked up from reference TRBV5-1 and TRBJ1-3, is KAGVTQTPRYLIKTRGQQVTLSCSPISGHRSVSWYQQTPGQGLQFLFEYFSETQRNKGNFPGRFSGRQFSNSRSEMNVSTLELGDSALYLCASSFSTHSGDTIYFGEGSWLTVV.

This chain uses TRBV13 with TRBJ2-2, with D possibly called TRBD1 or TRBD2 (5 bases each). The CDR3 loop spans 13 amino acids. Germline CDR1 PRHDT, CDR2 FYEKMQ (reference sequence). Trimming pared 3 bases from V and 3 bases from J, leaving 5 bases between. The CDR3 sequence: CASSLGDTGELFF. In DNA form, the CDR3 reads TGTGCCAGCAGCTTGGGGGACACCGGGGAGCTGTTTTTT. Full variable domain (missing parts from reference TRBV13 and TRBJ2-2): AAGVIQSPRHLIKEKRETATLKCYPIPRHDTVYWYQQGPGQDPQFLISFYEKMQSDKGSIPDRFSAQQFSDYHSELNMSSLELGDSALYFCASSLGDTGELFFGEGSRLTVL.

V is TRBV18 and J is TRBJ2-4, with no clear D. The CDR3 covers 15 residues. Germline-derived CDR1 and CDR2 are KGHSH and LQKENI. Trimming took 6 bases from V and 0 from J, leaving 12 bases between them. The CDR3 region has the DNA TGTGCCAGCTCTCTACCGACGATAGCCAAAAACATTCAGTACTTC. Translating it yields CASSLPTIAKNIQYF.

CDR3 DNA sequence: TGTGCCAGCAGCCTGCCCTCCACAGGGAGCACTGAAGCTTTCTTT. Encoded protein: CASSLPSTGSTEAFF. The V and J genes are TRBV28 and TRBJ1-1; tentative D call: TRBD1 (6 bases). With 6 bases removed from V and 4 bases from J, the gap between germline ends came to 18 bases. Germline values: CDR1 MDHEN, CDR2 SYDVKM. This CDR3 contains 15 residues.

The chain carries TRBV14 and TRBJ1-2, with D possibly being TRBD1 (6 bases). CDR1 and CDR2 (germline): SGHDN, FVKESK. The CDR3 extends over 14 amino acids. Between the trimmed V and J ends, which lost 0 bases and 5 bases, there was a span of 10 bases. CDR3: CASSQETGPYGYTF. The CDR3 DNA sequence: TGTGCCAGCAGCCAAGAGACAGGCCCATATGGCTACACCTTC.

V is TRBV5-1 and J is TRBJ2-5; no definite D call. Germline V gene lookup returns CDR1 SGHRS and CDR2 YFSETQ. The CDR3 is 12 amino acids. V dropped 4 bases and J dropped 5 bases, with 9 bases sitting between them. CDR3 DNA: TGCGCCAGCAGCATAGAAAAGGAGACCCAGTACTTC. Amino acids: CASSIEKETQYF.

J is TRBJ2-1 and V is TRBV19; D remains ambiguous. The V gene lost 3 bases and the J gene lost 3 bases, with 6 bases spanning the gap. Germline CDR1 is LNHDA and CDR2 is SQIVND (reference sequence). The CDR3 runs 13 residues. The CDR3 nucleotides read TGTGCCAGTAGTATCGGCAACTACAATGAGCAGTTCTTC. This gives the protein CASSIGNYNEQFF.

The V and J genes are TRBV6-1 and TRBJ2-7; the match to TRBD2 covers 13 bases. Losses at the gene ends were 6 bases for V and 7 bases for J; bases not matched to a gene: 9. Looked up from germline, CDR1 is MNHNS and CDR2 is SASEGT. The CDR3 extends over 15 amino acids. CDR3 loop: CASRDGLAGAGEQYF. The CDR3 bases are TGTGCCAGCAGGGATGGACTAGCGGGAGCTGGGGAGCAGTACTTC.

The chain has TRBV18 and TRBJ2-2; no definite D call. The CDR3 runs 15 residues. Per the germline V gene, CDR1 is KGHSH and CDR2 is LQKENI. The germline V and J ends were trimmed by 3 bases and 2 bases, with 10 bases remaining between them. The CDR3 region is CASSPDGANTGELFF. The DNA for the CDR3 is TGTGCCAGCTCACCTGACGGAGCTAACACCGGGGAGCTGTTTTTT.

The chain recombines TRBV10-3 with TRBJ2-2; 7 positions match TRBD1. The CDR3 runs to 15 residues. Losses at the gene ends were 6 bases for V and 0 bases for J; bases not matched to a gene: 4. Germline V CDR1 and CDR2: ENHRY, SYGVKD. CDR3 sequence (DNA): TGTGCCATCAGCCGGGACAGCCCGAACACCGGGGAGCTGTTTTTT. Protein sequence: CAISRDSPNTGELFF.

This clone was seen only once. V and J are TRBV2 and TRBJ2-2; 8 bases are a match to TRBD1. Trimming removed 7 bases from V and 4 bases from J; junction bases left unmatched: 8. The CDR3 length is 15 residues. Germline-derived CDR1 and CDR2 are SNHLY and FYNNEI. The CDR3 nucleotides are TGTGCCAGCACCCCGGACAGGGCGATCACCGGGGAGCTGTTTTTT. It is translated as CASTPDRAITGELFF.

This clone was observed once. This chain uses TRBV30 with TRBJ2-1; TRBD2 aligns across 10 bases. V dropped 8 bases and J dropped 12; count of bases not matched to a gene: 10. The germline gives CDR1 GTSNPN, CDR2 SVGIG (reference sequence). CDR3 length equals 12 residues. CDR3 loop: CALALAGAGQFF. The CDR3 bases are TGTGCCCTGGCCCTAGCGGGAGCTGGGCAGTTCTTC. Complete variable domain (other parts from reference TRBV30 and TRBJ2-1): SQTIHQWPATLVQPVGSPLSLECTVEGTSNPNLYWYRQAAGRGLQLLFYSVGIGQISSEVPQNLSASRPQDRQFILSSKKLLLSDSGFYLCALALAGAGQFFGPGTRLTVL.

The CDR3 sequence is CASSWTSTDTQYF. The CDR3 DNA is TGTGCCAGTAGTTGGACTAGCACAGATACGCAGTATTTT. V and J are TRBV19 and TRBJ2-3; tentative D call: TRBD2 (5 bases). Trimming pared 5 bases from V and 0 bases from J, leaving 6 bases between. This CDR3 has 13 amino acids. The germline CDR1 and CDR2 sequences are LNHDA and SQIVND (reference sequence).